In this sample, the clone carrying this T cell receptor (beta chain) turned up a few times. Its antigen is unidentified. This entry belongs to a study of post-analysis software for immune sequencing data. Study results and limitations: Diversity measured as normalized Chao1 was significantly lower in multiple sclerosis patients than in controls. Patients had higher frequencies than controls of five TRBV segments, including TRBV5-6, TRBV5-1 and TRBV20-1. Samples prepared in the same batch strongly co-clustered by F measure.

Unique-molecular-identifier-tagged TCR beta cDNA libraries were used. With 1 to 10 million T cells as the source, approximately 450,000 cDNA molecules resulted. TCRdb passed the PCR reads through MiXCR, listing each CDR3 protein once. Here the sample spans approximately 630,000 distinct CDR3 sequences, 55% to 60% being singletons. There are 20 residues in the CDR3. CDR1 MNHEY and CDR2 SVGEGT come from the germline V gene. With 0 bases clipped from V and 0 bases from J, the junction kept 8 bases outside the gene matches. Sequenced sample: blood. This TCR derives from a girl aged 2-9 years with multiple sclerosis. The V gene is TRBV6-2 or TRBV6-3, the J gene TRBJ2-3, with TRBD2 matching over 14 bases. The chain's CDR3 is CASSYSTGLAGGLSTDTQYF. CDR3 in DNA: TGTGCCAGCAGTTACTCGACCGGACTAGCGGGGGGCTTAAGCACAGATACGCAGTATTTT.